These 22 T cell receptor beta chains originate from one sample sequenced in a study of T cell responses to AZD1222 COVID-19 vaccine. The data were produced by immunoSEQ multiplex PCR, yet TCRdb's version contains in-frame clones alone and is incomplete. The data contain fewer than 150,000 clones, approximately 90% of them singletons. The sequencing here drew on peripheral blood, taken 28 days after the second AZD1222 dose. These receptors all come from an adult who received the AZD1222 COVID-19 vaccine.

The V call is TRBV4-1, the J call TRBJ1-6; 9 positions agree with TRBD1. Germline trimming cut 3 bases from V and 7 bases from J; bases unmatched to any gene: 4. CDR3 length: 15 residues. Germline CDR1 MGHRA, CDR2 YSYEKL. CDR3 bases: TGCGCCAGCAGCCAGCCCGGGACAGGGAATTCACCCCTCCACTTT. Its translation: CASSQPGTGNSPLHF.

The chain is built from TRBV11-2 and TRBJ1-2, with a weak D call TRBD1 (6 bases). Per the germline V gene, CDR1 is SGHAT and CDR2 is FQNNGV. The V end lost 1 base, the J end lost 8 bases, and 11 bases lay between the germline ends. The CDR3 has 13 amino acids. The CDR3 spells CASSLAGAYGYTF. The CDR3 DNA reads TGTGCCAGCAGCTTAGCAGGGGCCTACGGCTACACCTTC.

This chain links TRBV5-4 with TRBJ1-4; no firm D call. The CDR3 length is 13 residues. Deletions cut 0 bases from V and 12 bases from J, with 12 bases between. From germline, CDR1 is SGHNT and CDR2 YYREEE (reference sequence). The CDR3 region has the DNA TGTGCCAGCAGCTTGGTACTTTCCGGAGAACTGTTTTTT. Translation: CASSLVLSGELFF.

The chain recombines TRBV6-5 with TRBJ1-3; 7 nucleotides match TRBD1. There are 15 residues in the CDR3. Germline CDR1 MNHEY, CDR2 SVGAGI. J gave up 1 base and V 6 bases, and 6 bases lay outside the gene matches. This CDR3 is CASRSTGASGNTIYF. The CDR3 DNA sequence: TGTGCCAGCAGGTCCACAGGGGCATCTGGAAACACCATATATTTT.

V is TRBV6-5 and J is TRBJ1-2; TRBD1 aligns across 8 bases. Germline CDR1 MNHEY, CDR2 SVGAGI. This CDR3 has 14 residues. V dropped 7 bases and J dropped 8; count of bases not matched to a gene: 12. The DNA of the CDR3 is TGTGCCAGCAACCTATCAGGGGGCGGTGGCGGCTACACCTTC. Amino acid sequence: CASNLSGGGGGYTF.

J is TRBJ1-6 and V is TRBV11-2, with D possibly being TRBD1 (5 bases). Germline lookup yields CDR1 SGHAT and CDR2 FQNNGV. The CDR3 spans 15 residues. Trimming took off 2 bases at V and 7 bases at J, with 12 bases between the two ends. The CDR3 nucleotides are TGTGCCAGCAGCTTACAGCGACAGCCGAATTCACCCCTCCACTTT. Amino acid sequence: CASSLQRQPNSPLHF.

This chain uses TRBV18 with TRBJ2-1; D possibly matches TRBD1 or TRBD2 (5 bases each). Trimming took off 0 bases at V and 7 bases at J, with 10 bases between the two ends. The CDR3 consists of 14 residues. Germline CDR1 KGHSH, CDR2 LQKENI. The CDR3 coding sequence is TGTGCCAGCTCACCACCGGGACCAGGGAATGAGCAGTTCTTC. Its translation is CASSPPGPGNEQFF.

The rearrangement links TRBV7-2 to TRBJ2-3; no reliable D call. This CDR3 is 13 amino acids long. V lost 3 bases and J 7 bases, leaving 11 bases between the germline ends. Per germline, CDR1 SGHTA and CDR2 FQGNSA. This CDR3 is CASSFRSPNTQYF. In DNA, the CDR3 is TGTGCCAGCAGCTTTAGGTCTCCCAATACGCAGTATTTT. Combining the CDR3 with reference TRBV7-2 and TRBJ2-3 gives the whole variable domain GAGVSQSPSNKVTEKGKDVELRCDPISGHTALYWYRQSLGQGLEFLIYFQGNSAPDKSGLPSDRFSAERTGGSVSTLTIQRTQQEDSAVYLCASSFRSPNTQYFGPGTRLTVL.

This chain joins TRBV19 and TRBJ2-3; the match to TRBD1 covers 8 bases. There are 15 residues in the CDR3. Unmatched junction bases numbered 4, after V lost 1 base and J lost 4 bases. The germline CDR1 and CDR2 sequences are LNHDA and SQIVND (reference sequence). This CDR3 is CASSIAETGADTQYF. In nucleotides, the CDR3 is TGTGCCAGTAGTATAGCGGAGACAGGGGCAGATACGCAGTATTTT.

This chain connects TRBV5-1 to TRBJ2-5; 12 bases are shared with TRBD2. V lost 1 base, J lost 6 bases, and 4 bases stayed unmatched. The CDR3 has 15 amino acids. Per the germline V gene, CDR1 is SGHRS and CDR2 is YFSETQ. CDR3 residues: CASSLTSGGRQTQYF. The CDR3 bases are TGCGCCAGCAGCTTGACTAGCGGGGGGAGGCAGACCCAGTACTTC.

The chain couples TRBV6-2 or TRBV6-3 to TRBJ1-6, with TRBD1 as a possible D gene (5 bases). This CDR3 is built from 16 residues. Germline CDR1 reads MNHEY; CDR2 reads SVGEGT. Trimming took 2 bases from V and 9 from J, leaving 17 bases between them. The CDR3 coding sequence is TGTGCCAGCAGTTACCCAGACGGGGGAATGATTTCACCCCTCCACTTT. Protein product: CASSYPDGGMISPLHF.

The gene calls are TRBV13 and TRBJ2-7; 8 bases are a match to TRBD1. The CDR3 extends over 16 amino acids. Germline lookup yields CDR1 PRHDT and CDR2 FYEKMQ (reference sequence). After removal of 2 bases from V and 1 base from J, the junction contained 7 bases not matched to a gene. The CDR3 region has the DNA TGTGCCAGCAGCTTATGGGTAGGACAGGGATCCTACGAGCAGTACTTC. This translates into CASSLWVGQGSYEQYF.

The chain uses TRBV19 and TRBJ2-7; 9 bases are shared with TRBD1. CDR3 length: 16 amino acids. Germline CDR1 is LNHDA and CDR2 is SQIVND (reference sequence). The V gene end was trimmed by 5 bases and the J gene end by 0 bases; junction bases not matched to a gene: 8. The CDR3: CASSARQGVVSYEQYF. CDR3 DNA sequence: TGTGCCAGTAGTGCCAGACAGGGGGTGGTCTCCTACGAGCAGTACTTC.

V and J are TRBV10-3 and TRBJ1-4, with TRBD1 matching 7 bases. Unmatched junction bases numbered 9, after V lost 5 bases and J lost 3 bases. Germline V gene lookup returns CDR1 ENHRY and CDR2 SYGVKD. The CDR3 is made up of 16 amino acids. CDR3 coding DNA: TGTGCCATCAGTCCGACAGGGAATATTGCTAATGAAAAACTGTTTTTT. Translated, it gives CAISPTGNIANEKLFF.

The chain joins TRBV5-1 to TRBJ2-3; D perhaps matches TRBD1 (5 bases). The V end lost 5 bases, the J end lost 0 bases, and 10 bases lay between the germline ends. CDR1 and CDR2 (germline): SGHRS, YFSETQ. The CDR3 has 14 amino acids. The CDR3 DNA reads TGCGCCAGCAGGCAAGGGGATAGCACAGATACGCAGTATTTT. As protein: CASRQGDSTDTQYF.

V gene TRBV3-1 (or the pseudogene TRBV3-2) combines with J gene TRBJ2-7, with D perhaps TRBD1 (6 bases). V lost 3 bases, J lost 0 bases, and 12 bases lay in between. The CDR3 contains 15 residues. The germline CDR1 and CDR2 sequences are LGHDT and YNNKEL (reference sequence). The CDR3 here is CASSHTGQGSYEQYF. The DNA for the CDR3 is TGTGCCAGCAGCCACACGGGACAAGGCTCCTACGAGCAGTACTTC.

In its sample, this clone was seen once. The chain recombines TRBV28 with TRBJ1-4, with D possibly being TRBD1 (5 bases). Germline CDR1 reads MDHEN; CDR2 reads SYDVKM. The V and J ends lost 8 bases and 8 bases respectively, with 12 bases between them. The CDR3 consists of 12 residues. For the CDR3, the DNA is TGTGCCAGCGTGGGGGTAGAGGAAAAACTGTTTTTT. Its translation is CASVGVEEKLFF.

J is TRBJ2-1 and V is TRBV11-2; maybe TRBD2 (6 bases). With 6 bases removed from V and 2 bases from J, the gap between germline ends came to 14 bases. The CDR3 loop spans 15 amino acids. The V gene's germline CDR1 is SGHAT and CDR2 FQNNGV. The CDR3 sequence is CASRRRVAAYNEQFF. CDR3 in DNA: TGTGCCAGCAGACGGAGGGTAGCGGCCTACAATGAGCAGTTCTTC.

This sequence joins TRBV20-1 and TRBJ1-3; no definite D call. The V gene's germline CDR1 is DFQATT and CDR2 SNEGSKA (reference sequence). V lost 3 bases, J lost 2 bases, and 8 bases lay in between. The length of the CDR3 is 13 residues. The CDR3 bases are TGCAGTGCTAGTCATGGGGCTGGAAACACCATATATTTT. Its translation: CSASHGAGNTIYF.

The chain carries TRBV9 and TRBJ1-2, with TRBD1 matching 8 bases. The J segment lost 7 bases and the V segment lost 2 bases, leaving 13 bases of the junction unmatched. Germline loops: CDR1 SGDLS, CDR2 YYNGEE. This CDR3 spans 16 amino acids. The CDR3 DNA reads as TGTGCCAGCAGCGTCACGGACAGGGTGCTGTGGTGTGGCTACACCTTC. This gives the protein CASSVTDRVLWCGYTF.

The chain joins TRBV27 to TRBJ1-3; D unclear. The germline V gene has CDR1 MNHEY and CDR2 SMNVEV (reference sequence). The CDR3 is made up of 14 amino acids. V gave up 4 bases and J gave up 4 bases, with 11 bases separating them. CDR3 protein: CASSSRLGGNTIYF. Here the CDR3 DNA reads TGTGCCAGCAGTTCCCGTCTAGGGGGAAACACCATATATTTT.

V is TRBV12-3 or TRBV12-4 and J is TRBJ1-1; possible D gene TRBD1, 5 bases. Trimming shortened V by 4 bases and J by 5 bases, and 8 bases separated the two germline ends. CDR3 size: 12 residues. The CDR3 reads CASSSDRTEAFF. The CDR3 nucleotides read TGTGCCAGCAGTTCCGACAGAACTGAAGCTTTCTTT.